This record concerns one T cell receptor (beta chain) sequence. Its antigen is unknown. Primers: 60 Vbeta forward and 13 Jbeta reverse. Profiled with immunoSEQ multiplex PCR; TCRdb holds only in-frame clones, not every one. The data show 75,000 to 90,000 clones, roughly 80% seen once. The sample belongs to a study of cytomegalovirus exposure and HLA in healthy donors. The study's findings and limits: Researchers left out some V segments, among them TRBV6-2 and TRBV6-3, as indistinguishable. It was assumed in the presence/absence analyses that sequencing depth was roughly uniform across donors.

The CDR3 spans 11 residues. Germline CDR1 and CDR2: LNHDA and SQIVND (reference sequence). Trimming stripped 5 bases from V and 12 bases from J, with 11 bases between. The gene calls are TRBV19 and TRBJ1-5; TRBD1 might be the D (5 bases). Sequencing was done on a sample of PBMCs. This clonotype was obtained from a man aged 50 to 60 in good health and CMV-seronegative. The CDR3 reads CASSGRTHQHF. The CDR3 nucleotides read TGTGCCAGTAGTGGACGGACACACCAGCATTTT. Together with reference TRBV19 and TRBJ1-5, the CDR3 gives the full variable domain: DGGITQSPKYLFRKEGQNVTLSCEQNLNHDAMYWYRQDPGQGLRLIYYSQIVNDFQKGDIAEGYSVSREKKESFPLTVTSAQKNPTAFYLCASSGRTHQHFGDGTRLSIL.